The 10 T cell receptor beta chains below come from one sample, sequenced in a study of blood T cells in healthy people across ages. A second PCR of 7 to 11 cycles used a sample-barcoded 5' primer and a J-beta primer mix. MiXCR, run by TCRdb on the 5' RACE reads, gives a single entry per CDR3 protein. The sample holds approximately 940,000 distinct CDR3 sequences, approximately 49% seen once. Sequences were obtained from blood. The receptors here all came from a man under 40 in good health.

This clonotype occurred many times. J is TRBJ2-1 and V is TRBV4-1; weak D call: TRBD1 (6 bases). The germline V gene has CDR1 MGHRA and CDR2 YSYEKL. V was pared by 4 bases and J by 7 bases, with 11 bases between. This CDR3 spans 13 amino acids. This CDR3 reads CASSLYQGNEQFF. CDR3 nucleotide sequence: TGCGCCAGCAGCCTATATCAGGGGAATGAGCAGTTCTTC.

In this sample, this clonotype turned up a few times. The genes are TRBV7-8 and TRBJ2-3; D is undetermined. The germline gives CDR1 SGHVS, CDR2 FQNEAQ. The ends were cut back, 2 bases at V and 4 bases at J, with 4 bases in the middle. The CDR3 runs 12 residues. The CDR3 sequence is CASSLMADTQYF. Here the CDR3 DNA reads TGTGCCAGCAGCTTAATGGCAGATACGCAGTATTTT.

The genes are TRBV27 and TRBJ2-3, with D hard to call. The V gene's germline CDR1 is MNHEY and CDR2 SMNVEV (reference sequence). Trimming cost V 2 bases and J 8 bases, with 17 bases left between them. The CDR3 length is 15 residues. The CDR3 sequence is CASSLGPVPSSTQYF. The CDR3, as DNA: TGTGCCAGCAGTTTAGGCCCAGTCCCGAGTAGTACGCAGTATTTT.

The chain has TRBV21-1 and TRBJ2-1. TRBV21-1 is a pseudogene. The CDR3 spans 17 residues. The CDR3 nucleotides are TGTGCCAGCAGCAAAGCTATTTCTAGCAGGTCCTACAATGAGCAGTTCTTC. Residues: CASSKAISSRSYNEQFF.

This clonotype was recorded a few times. The V call is TRBV29-1, the J call TRBJ2-7, with 7 bases fitting TRBD1. V was pared by 6 bases and J by 2 bases, with 13 bases of the junction left unmatched. This CDR3 region has 15 residues. From germline, CDR1 is SQVTM and CDR2 ANQGSEA. The chain's CDR3 is CSVRAGTAGAYEQYF. CDR3 in DNA: TGCAGCGTCCGCGCCGGGACAGCCGGAGCCTACGAGCAGTACTTC.

This clonotype came up a few times. The rearrangement links TRBV7-3 to TRBJ2-1; D might be TRBD2 (5 bases). Per germline, CDR1 SGHTA and CDR2 FQGTGA. This CDR3 spans 12 amino acids. V gave up 5 bases and J gave up 9 bases, with 11 bases separating them. The CDR3 bases are TGTGCCAGCAGCGACGCCGGGGTTGAGCAGTTCTTC. Amino acid sequence: CASSDAGVEQFF.

Worth noting for this clonotype: With a much larger clone just one base away, this may be a read error. The chain is built from TRBV3-1 and TRBJ1-6; maybe TRBD1 (5 bases). The CDR3 totals 15 residues. The V gene's germline CDR1 is LGHDT and CDR2 YNNKEL (reference sequence). The CDR3 here is CASGQPGQHTSPLHF. The CDR3 bases are TGTGCCAGCGGCCAGCCAGGGCAGCATACTTCACCCCTCCACTTT. The full variable domain, completed using reference TRBV3-1 and TRBJ1-6, is DTAVSQTPKYLVTQMGNDKSIKCEQNLGHDTMYWYKQDSKKFLKIMFSYNNKELIINETVPNRFSPKSPDKAHLNLHINSLELGDSAVYFCASGQPGQHTSPLHFGNGTRLTVT.

The chain joins TRBV6-2 or TRBV6-3 to TRBJ1-2; 7 nucleotides agree with TRBD1. Germline-derived CDR1 and CDR2 are MNHEY and SVGEGT. The CDR3 sequence is 14 residues long. V lost 5 bases, J lost 6 bases, and 9 bases stayed unmatched. In DNA form, the CDR3 reads TGTGCCAGCAGTGCTGACAGGGAAGAGAATGGCTACACCTTC. It translates to CASSADREENGYTF.

The V call is TRBV6-2 or TRBV6-3, the J call TRBJ2-1; the match to TRBD2 covers 10 bases. The CDR3 loop spans 18 amino acids. V lost 2 bases to trimming and J lost 3 bases; unmatched junction nucleotides: 10. Germline values: CDR1 MNHEY, CDR2 SVGEGT. The CDR3 bases are TGTGCCAGCAGTTACCCTATTACCGGGACTAGCGACTACAATGAGCAGTTCTTC. Residues: CASSYPITGTSDYNEQFF.

The CDR3 bases are TGTGCCAGCAGTTATAGTAGGGACTCTCCCTTGGAGGCAGATACGCAGTATTTT. This codes for CASSYSRDSPLEADTQYF. The chain is built from TRBV6-5 and TRBJ2-3; weak D call: TRBD2 (6 bases). The CDR3 length is 18 residues. The germline V gene has CDR1 MNHEY and CDR2 SVGAGI. The V end was cut by 3 bases, the J end by 4 bases, with 23 bases between.